These 27 T cell receptor beta chains were all obtained from the same sample, sequenced in a study of identical twins. TCRdb redid the calling of the 5' RACE reads with MiXCR, one entry per CDR3 protein. The sample has approximately 620,000 distinct CDR3 sequences; 8.6% are singletons. These data also featured in a second study, about yellow fever vaccine responses in identical twins.

Sequencing was performed on PBMCs. The receptor set was obtained from a woman aged 18-30 years in good health.

This clonotype appeared a few times. The V call is TRBV7-9, the J call TRBJ2-5, with 8 bases identical to TRBD2. This CDR3 has 15 amino acids. The germline V gene encodes CDR1 SEHNR and CDR2 FQNEAQ (reference sequence). Trimming took 4 bases from V and 5 from J; bases not matched to a gene: 9. CDR3 loop: CASSYSGSFGETQYF. The CDR3 DNA follows: TGTGCCAGCAGCTACAGCGGGAGCTTCGGGGAGACCCAGTACTTC.

This clonotype was found a few times. This chain joins TRBV10-1 and TRBJ2-5; D is unresolved. Germline values: CDR1 WNHNN, CDR2 SYGVQD (reference sequence). The V gene lost 2 bases and the J gene lost 0 bases, with 4 bases spanning the gap. CDR3 size: 13 residues. The CDR3 sequence: CASSEEYQETQYF. CDR3 bases: TGCGCCAGCAGTGAGGAGTACCAAGAGACCCAGTACTTC.

This clonotype was recorded at least ten times. The chain couples TRBV4-3 to TRBJ2-2; 13 bases align to TRBD2. Germline CDR1 LGHNA, CDR2 YSLEER. The CDR3 covers 17 residues. Trimming removed 7 bases from V and 3 bases from J; junction bases left unmatched: 8. CDR3 sequence (DNA): TGCGCCAGCAACCCACCTACTAGCGGGAGGGACACCGGGGAGCTGTTTTTT. Translated, it gives CASNPPTSGRDTGELFF.

V usage is TRBV6-5 and J usage is TRBJ2-1, with D unclear. This CDR3 is 17 amino acids long. V dropped 1 base and J dropped 0 bases, with 13 bases sitting between them. In germline, CDR1 is MNHEY, CDR2 SVGAGI. CDR3 sequence reads: CASSYFLDPSSYNEQFF. As DNA, the CDR3 is TGTGCCAGCAGTTACTTCCTCGACCCGAGCTCCTACAATGAGCAGTTCTTC.

This clonotype was recorded at least ten times. J is TRBJ2-1 and V is TRBV2; TRBD1 agrees at 8 bases. The J segment lost 7 bases and the V segment lost 5 bases, leaving 7 bases of the junction unmatched. There are 14 residues in the CDR3. The germline V gene has CDR1 SNHLY and CDR2 FYNNEI. The CDR3 DNA reads as TGTGCCAGCAGTCCCCCGGACAGGGTAAATGAGCAGTTCTTC. This translates into CASSPPDRVNEQFF.

The chain employs TRBV27 and TRBJ1-1; D is perhaps TRBD1 (5 bases). Germline CDR1 is MNHEY and CDR2 is SMNVEV (reference sequence). This CDR3 comprises 12 residues. V dropped 0 bases and J dropped 10 bases, with 9 bases sitting between them. The CDR3: CASSLSLGPAFF. CDR3 nucleotides: TGTGCCAGCAGTTTATCTTTGGGACCAGCTTTCTTT.

This sequence joins TRBV25-1 and TRBJ1-1, with D possibly being TRBD1 (6 bases). CDR3 size: 13 residues. Germline CDR1 MGHDK, CDR2 SYGVNS. V was pared by 6 bases and J by 2 bases, with 10 bases between. The CDR3 region is CASRAGVNTEAFF. CDR3 DNA sequence: TGTGCCAGCAGAGCAGGGGTTAACACTGAAGCTTTCTTT.

This clonotype was observed at least ten times. J is TRBJ2-5 and V is TRBV13; 10 bases line up with TRBD2. CDR1 is PRHDT, CDR2 FYEKMQ, per germline (reference sequence). Trimming cost V 5 bases and J 2 bases; bases outside gene matches: 8. The CDR3 runs to 16 residues. In DNA form, the CDR3 reads TGTGCCAGCAGCCCGCCGGAACTAGCGGGACAAGAGACCCAGTACTTC. It is translated as CASSPPELAGQETQYF.

This clonotype came up many times. This chain joins TRBV9 and TRBJ2-3; 10 bases fit TRBD1. Germline CDR1 is SGDLS and CDR2 is YYNGEE. V lost 5 bases, J lost 5 bases, and 14 bases stayed unmatched. This CDR3 is 17 amino acids long. DNA of the CDR3: TGTGCCAGCAGAGAAGAAGACGGGACAGGGGACAGAGATACGCAGTATTTT. Its protein product is CASREEDGTGDRDTQYF.

The J gene is TRBJ1-1, the V gene TRBV12-3 or TRBV12-4; tentatively, D is TRBD1 (5 bases). The CDR3 runs 14 residues. V lost 0 bases and J lost 6, with 11 bases in between. CDR3 sequence (DNA): TGTGCCAGCAGTTTAGCCAGGGCCAGCGCTGAAGCTTTCTTT. Its translation is CASSLARASAEAFF.

V gene TRBV15 combines with J gene TRBJ1-5; D may be TRBD1 (5 bases). Trimming left V 0 bases short and J 6 bases short, with 9 bases between. The CDR3 is 14 amino acids. Germline V gene sequence: CDR1 LNHNV, CDR2 YYDKDF (reference sequence). CDR3 sequence reads: CATSREQGSQPQHF. As DNA, the CDR3 is TGTGCCACCAGCAGAGAGCAGGGCAGTCAGCCCCAGCATTTT.

The chain couples TRBV18 to TRBJ2-7, with unresolved D. Per germline, CDR1 KGHSH and CDR2 LQKENI. CDR3 length: 14 amino acids. Trimming removed 2 bases from V and 3 bases from J, with 11 bases in between. The CDR3 bases are TGTGCCAGCTCACCATCGTCACTTCTCTACGAGCAGTACTTC. Encoded protein: CASSPSSLLYEQYF.

The chain joins TRBV18 to TRBJ2-1; D gene unclear. The CDR3 covers 12 residues. The germline V and J ends were trimmed by 3 bases and 7 bases, with 7 bases remaining between them. Germline CDR1 KGHSH, CDR2 LQKENI. The CDR3: CASSPRTNEQFF. The CDR3 DNA sequence: TGTGCCAGCTCACCTCGTACGAATGAGCAGTTCTTC.

This clonotype appeared many times. This chain uses TRBV12-3 or TRBV12-4 with TRBJ1-1, with TRBD1 as a possible D gene (6 bases). Deletions cut 3 bases from V and 3 bases from J, with 14 bases between. The CDR3 has 15 residues. CDR3: CASSFWGARDTEAFF. CDR3 bases: TGTGCCAGCAGTTTTTGGGGGGCGCGGGACACTGAAGCTTTCTTT.

The rearrangement links TRBV27 to TRBJ2-7; D call uncertain. V dropped 9 bases and J dropped 3 bases, with 15 bases sitting between them. Germline V CDR1 and CDR2: MNHEY, SMNVEV (reference sequence). CDR3 length equals 13 residues. The CDR3 region has the DNA TGTGCCAGTCGGAAGTACCCCGACTACGAGCAGTACTTC. Residues: CASRKYPDYEQYF.

This clonotype was recorded many times. V is TRBV12-3 or TRBV12-4 and J is TRBJ1-5, with D possibly matching TRBD1 (6 bases). V lost 6 bases, J lost 4 bases, and 19 bases lay in between. This CDR3 spans 16 amino acids. CDR3: CASRWGGAGLNQPQHF. In nucleotides, the CDR3 is TGTGCCAGCAGGTGGGGGGGCGCTGGGCTTAATCAGCCCCAGCATTTT.

This clonotype was observed a handful of times. The chain uses TRBV29-1 and TRBJ1-2; 7 bases are a match to TRBD1. This CDR3 is 13 amino acids long. From germline, CDR1 is SQVTM and CDR2 ANQGSEA. J lost 3 bases, V lost 6 bases, and 7 bases had no gene match. The CDR3 loop is CSVRGGADYGYTF. The CDR3 nucleotides read TGCAGCGTACGAGGGGGCGCAGACTATGGCTACACCTTC.

This clonotype came up a few times. The rearrangement joins TRBV11-2 to TRBJ2-7; 7 nucleotides match TRBD1. Germline V gives CDR1 SGHAT, CDR2 FQNNGV. After removal of 6 bases from V and 6 bases from J, the junction contained 11 bases not matched to a gene. CDR3 length equals 14 residues. The CDR3 DNA reads as TGTGCCAGCAGAGCACAGGGGACGAATGGCGAGCAGTACTTC. It specifies CASRAQGTNGEQYF.

The chain couples TRBV6-5 to TRBJ2-7; the D is unclear. The CDR3 extends over 12 amino acids. Germline-derived CDR1 and CDR2 are MNHEY and SVGAGI. The V end was cut by 2 bases, the J end by 7 bases, with 9 bases between. The chain's CDR3 is CASSYVEGEQYF. In DNA, the CDR3 is TGTGCCAGCAGTTACGTCGAAGGGGAGCAGTACTTC.

The chain joins TRBV29-1 to TRBJ2-7; TRBD1 matches 7 bases. The CDR3 length is 12 residues. CDR1 and CDR2 from the germline V gene are SQVTM and ANQGSEA. J gave up 6 bases and V 5 bases, and 7 bases lay outside the gene matches. CDR3 protein: CSVWDSFGEQYF. DNA for the CDR3: TGCAGCGTTTGGGACAGCTTCGGCGAGCAGTACTTC.

The rearrangement joins TRBV20-1 to TRBJ2-1; D possibly corresponds to TRBD1 (6 bases). Trimming removed 3 bases from V and 2 bases from J, with 20 bases in between. Germline V CDR1 and CDR2: DFQATT, SNEGSKA (reference sequence). The CDR3 has 17 residues. The CDR3 here is CSARGTVQGKAYNEQFF. CDR3 nucleotide sequence: TGCAGTGCTAGGGGGACGGTACAGGGTAAAGCCTACAATGAGCAGTTCTTC.

This chain joins TRBV20-1 and TRBJ2-7; D gene unclear. The CDR3 runs to 14 residues. Trimming removed 6 bases from V and 2 bases from J, with 17 bases in between. Per germline, CDR1 DFQATT and CDR2 SNEGSKA (reference sequence). In nucleotides, the CDR3 is TGCAGTGCGCCCACAGTAGGTGGGACCTACGAGCAGTACTTC. As protein: CSAPTVGGTYEQYF.

The chain recombines TRBV4-2 with TRBJ1-6; a possible D gene is TRBD1 (6 bases). The CDR3 extends over 15 amino acids. Germline CDR1 is LGHNA and CDR2 is YNFKEQ. V lost 1 base, J lost 4 bases, and 8 bases lay in between. The CDR3 here is CASSQGQGYNSPLHF. The CDR3 DNA reads TGTGCCAGCAGCCAAGGGCAGGGGTATAATTCACCCCTCCACTTT.

This clonotype was seen once. This may be a read error, as it is one base from a much larger clone. This chain links TRBV29-1 with TRBJ2-2, with D uncertain. This CDR3 comprises 15 residues. The V gene's germline CDR1 is SQVTM and CDR2 ANQGSEA. Trimming left V 4 bases short and J 0 bases short, with 12 bases between. The CDR3 is CSVGRSEANTGELFF. The CDR3 DNA reads TGCAGCGTTGGAAGAAGCGAAGCGAACACCGGGGAGCTGTTTTTT.

This clonotype has more than one count but fewer than ten. The chain recombines TRBV6-1 with TRBJ1-1; D is ambiguous. CDR1 is MNHNS, CDR2 SASEGT, per germline. Between the trimmed V and J ends, which lost 3 bases and 0 bases, there was a span of 8 bases. This CDR3 has 14 amino acids. The CDR3: CASSERIMNTEAFF. Written as DNA, the CDR3 is TGTGCCAGCAGTGAGCGGATCATGAACACTGAAGCTTTCTTT.

This clonotype was counted many times. J is TRBJ2-1 and V is TRBV6-2 or TRBV6-3; 9 bases agree with TRBD1. This CDR3 comprises 17 residues. Losses at the gene ends were 0 bases for V and 4 bases for J; bases not matched to a gene: 7. In germline, CDR1 is MNHEY, CDR2 SVGEGT. This CDR3 is CASSYSITGGLYNEQFF. CDR3 sequence (DNA): TGTGCCAGCAGTTACTCGATCACAGGGGGCCTATACAATGAGCAGTTCTTC.

This clonotype was counted only a few times. This chain links TRBV9 with TRBJ2-3; 9 bases fit TRBD2. The length of the CDR3 is 15 residues. After removal of 4 bases from V and 4 bases from J, the junction contained 7 bases not matched to a gene. Germline V gene sequence: CDR1 SGDLS, CDR2 YYNGEE. CDR3 DNA: TGTGCCAGCAGCCTTGCCGGGACTAGCCCAGATACGCAGTATTTT. Protein product: CASSLAGTSPDTQYF.